A selection of T cell receptor beta chains follows, all from one sample in a study of cytomegalovirus exposure and HLA in healthy donors. The method was immunoSEQ multiplex PCR; TCRdb's version includes in-frame clones alone and lacks a portion of them. The data show over 130,000 clones, 75% to 85% seen once. The sample consisted of PBMCs. All receptors derive from a woman between 40 and 55 years old in good health and CMV-seropositive. The conserved cysteine and the conserved F or W are not part of the CDR3 here.

TRBJ1-2,TRBV28,ASGQNYGYT
TRBJ1-5,TRBV19,ASSIEQQKQPQH
TRBJ1-2,TRBV20-1,SATIVSGYT
TRBJ2-1,TRBV20-1,SAILGNEQF
TRBJ2-1,TRBV29-1,SGGGWTSVGNEQF
TRBJ2-2,TRBV21-1,ASSRGTSGRAKDGELF
TRBJ2-1,TRBV7-2,ASSLGGTGAGYNEQF
TRBJ2-1,TRBV11-3,ASSATRTNTNEQF
TRBJ1-3,TRBV5-1,ASSPGISGNTIY
TRBJ2-5,TRBV7-7,ASSTTLARGETQY
TRBJ1-6,TRBV10-3,AIRGPGENSPLH
TRBJ2-5,TRBV7-9,ASSSDKRGARLETQY
TRBJ2-1,TRBV19,ASSISPGAGASDEQF
TRBJ1-2,TRBV19,ASSTLGVSLGYT
TRBJ2-1,TRBV7-9,ASSLGTSDDNEQF
TRBJ1-2,TRBV5-1,ASSVDSNYGYT
TRBJ2-1,TRBV27,ASSPGLAGVLSSYNEQF
TRBJ2-7,TRBV6-6,ASSRGQGGEQY
TRBJ2-7,TRBV6-5,ASSYSGTSGAYEQY
TRBJ1-2,TRBV2,ASSVHREISYGYT
TRBJ1-1,TRBV15,ATSRIQGLGTEAF
TRBJ1-5,TRBV28,ASSLSGLNQPQH
TRBJ2-7,TRBV4-2,ASSQDRVGGYEQY
TRBJ2-5,TRBV29-1,SASGRGQETQY
TRBJ2-7,TRBV11-1,ASSLGQGYTYEQY
TRBJ1-1,TRBV19,ASGIRGLNTEAF
TRBJ2-7,TRBV6-5,ASRSGTGPYEQY
TRBJ2-1,TRBV7-9,ASSLYQVNEQF
TRBJ2-7,TRBV11-3,ASSLESTHSYEQY
TRBJ1-2,TRBV27,ASSLNAGLGYT
TRBJ2-7,TRBV16,ASSRAPSGQEQY
TRBJ1-1,TRBV5-4,ASSRRDRANTEAF
TRBJ1-1,TRBV28,ASSSGTGFTEAF
TRBJ2-2,TRBV7-2,ASTPGTPNTGELF
TRBJ1-1,TRBV19,ASSIDPGASNTEAF
TRBJ1-1,TRBV11-3,ASSTGGWKEAEAF
TRBJ1-5,TRBV7-8,ASSLAGGGGSQPQH
TRBJ2-7,TRBV5-1,ASSGGYEQY
TRBJ2-3,TRBV4-1,ASSQGAQTSTDTQY
NA,TRBV18,ASSPPGASIWDEQY
TRBJ2-5,TRBV7-9,ASSPLRSSQETQY
TRBJ1-5,TRBV10-3,AISEPGVQPQH
TRBJ2-7,TRBV6-1,ASSPRGQAYEQY
TRBJ2-7,TRBV20-1,SARVGNRRF
TRBJ2-2,TRBV5-1,ASSLQGDTGELF
TRBJ1-2,TRBV4-2,ASSQETGEDGYT
TRBJ2-7,TRBV4-1,ASSQDEGLAGDEQY
TRBJ1-2,TRBV19,ASRTPGQGYGYT
TRBJ2-1,TRBV10-1,ASQRGGTWYYEQF
TRBJ1-4,TRBV29-1,SVEAGRNEKLF
TRBJ2-7,TRBV6-5,ASSSPLAGPTYEQY
TRBJ1-5,TRBV19,ASSMQGSQPQH
TRBJ2-3,TRBV28,ASRPPSGRRTDTQY
TRBJ2-1,TRBV2,ASSEGLAGVNEQF
NA,TRBV5-1,ASSLEGDLSEQY
NA,TRBV5-1,ASSLRPQGVGYEQY
TRBJ1-1,TRBV5-1,ASSSQGTNTEAF
TRBJ1-6,TRBV2,ASNRVDSPLH
TRBJ2-2,TRBV30,AWRGLAETGELF